These 21 T cell receptor beta chains were sequenced from one sample in a study of T cells in Graves' hyperthyroidism and ophthalmopathy. The TCR beta CDR3 regions underwent amplification using RNA transcripts as the source. When the TCR CDR3 underwent first-round RT-PCR, the HTBI primer set was used. TCRdb reanalysed the multiplex PCR reads using MiXCR and keeps one entry per CDR3 protein. The sample yields over 700,000 distinct CDR3 sequences, about two fifths seen once. The specimen was blood. Every receptor here comes from a young man with Graves' hyperthyroidism.

This clonotype showed up many times. This chain joins TRBV2 and TRBJ1-1; 7 nucleotides agree with TRBD1. CDR1 is SNHLY and CDR2 is FYNNEI in the germline V gene. The CDR3 has 13 residues. The V segment lost 10 bases and the J segment 2 bases; nucleotides outside the gene matches: 7. The CDR3 nucleotides are TGTGCCACACGCCGGGACAGCAACACTGAAGCTTTCTTT. This codes for CATRRDSNTEAFF.

This clonotype was picked up many times. This chain connects TRBV5-1 to TRBJ2-7, with a weak D call TRBD1 (5 bases). The V gene's germline CDR1 is SGHRS and CDR2 YFSETQ. This CDR3 region has 13 residues. V was trimmed by 4 bases and J by 0 bases, leaving 8 bases between them. The CDR3 nucleotides read TGCGCCAGCAGCGACAGATCCTCCTACGAGCAGTACTTC. As protein: CASSDRSSYEQYF.

This clonotype was picked up many times. The chain combines TRBV10-3 with TRBJ2-7; 10 bases match TRBD2. Per the germline V gene, CDR1 is ENHRY and CDR2 is SYGVKD. There are 15 residues in the CDR3. The V and J ends lost 2 bases and 0 bases, in that order; junction bases with no gene match: 1. CDR3 region: CAISETSGNSYEQYF. The CDR3 nucleotides read TGTGCCATCAGTGAGACTAGCGGGAACTCCTACGAGCAGTACTTC.

V gene TRBV10-3 combines with J gene TRBJ1-1; unclear D gene. Per germline, CDR1 ENHRY and CDR2 SYGVKD. Trimming pared 10 bases from V and 4 bases from J, leaving 16 bases between. This CDR3 has 13 residues. The CDR3: CASSQRSATEAFF. For the CDR3, the DNA is TGTGCCAGCAGCCAGAGGTCCGCCACTGAAGCTTTCTTT.

This clonotype came up many times. CDR3 residues: CASSLGAGHILYGYTF. The DNA for the CDR3 is TGTGCCAGCAGCTTAGGAGCGGGACACATACTCTATGGCTACACCTTC. This chain uses TRBV7-2 with TRBJ1-2; D may be TRBD1 (6 bases). Per germline, CDR1 SGHTA and CDR2 FQGNSA. With 1 base removed from V and 4 bases from J, the gap between germline ends came to 16 bases. This CDR3 contains 16 residues.

There are many counts of this clonotype. The chain carries TRBV20-1 and TRBJ1-1; 8 bases align to TRBD1. The V gene's germline CDR1 is DFQATT and CDR2 SNEGSKA (reference sequence). The CDR3 has 13 amino acids. Losses at the gene ends were 3 bases for V and 4 bases for J; bases not matched to a gene: 4. The chain's CDR3 is CSASRQGSTEAFF. CDR3 in DNA: TGCAGTGCTAGCCGACAGGGGAGCACTGAAGCTTTCTTT.

At least ten counts were recorded for this clonotype. The genes are TRBV7-9 and TRBJ1-4; D is unclear. The CDR3 is made up of 15 amino acids. CDR1 and CDR2 from the germline V gene are SEHNR and FQNEAQ (reference sequence). V was pared by 6 bases and J by 8 bases, with 19 bases between. CDR3 nucleotide sequence: TGTGCCAGCAGAGCGGACGACGTGGGTTGGGAAAAACTGTTTTTT. This sequence encodes CASRADDVGWEKLFF. Full variable domain (outside the CDR3, taken from reference TRBV7-9 and TRBJ1-4): DTGVSQNPRHKITKRGQNVTFRCDPISEHNRLYWYRQTLGQGPEFLTYFQNEAQLEKSRLLSDRFSAERPKGSFSTLEIQRTEQGDSAMYLCASRADDVGWEKLFFGSGTQLSVL.

The V gene is TRBV11-2, the J gene TRBJ2-7, with 7 bases lining up with TRBD1. J was trimmed by 5 bases and V by 1 base; bases with no gene match: 11. This CDR3 is built from 16 residues. CDR1 SGHAT and CDR2 FQNNGV come from the germline V gene. The chain's CDR3 is CASSLVFGQASNEQYF. CDR3 in DNA: TGTGCCAGCAGCTTAGTCTTCGGACAGGCATCCAACGAGCAGTACTTC.

This chain links TRBV11-1 with TRBJ2-7, with 9 bases identical to TRBD1. Germline V gene sequence: CDR1 SGHAT, CDR2 FQDESV (reference sequence). The CDR3 has 16 amino acids. V gave up 4 bases and J gave up 1 base; unmatched junction bases: 8. CDR3 protein: CASSSSGQGISYEQYF. The CDR3 DNA reads as TGTGCCAGCAGCTCCTCGGGACAGGGAATTTCCTACGAGCAGTACTTC.

This clonotype was seen at least ten times. This sequence joins TRBV7-2 and TRBJ1-1; the D is unclear. The CDR3 sequence is 14 residues long. Trimming took 1 base from V and 13 from J, leaving 19 bases between them. Germline V CDR1 and CDR2: SGHTA, FQGNSA. DNA of the CDR3: TGTGCCAGCAGCTTAGGAGCAGACAACCGCGGGGTTTTCTTT. It yields the protein CASSLGADNRGVFF.

This clonotype was detected ten times or more. This rearrangement joins TRBV7-6 to TRBJ1-3; D gene ambiguous. Trimming took 5 bases from V and 1 from J, leaving 12 bases between them. The CDR3 sequence is 15 residues long. Germline values: CDR1 SGHVS, CDR2 FNYEAQ. Here the CDR3 DNA reads TGTGCCAGCAGCCCGGATGAACGGTCTGGAAACACCATATATTTT. Translated: CASSPDERSGNTIYF.

Notes on this clonotype: One end of the junction does not line up with germline, which may come from a read error. This chain connects TRBV4-3 to TRBJ2-7; D is possibly TRBD1 or TRBD2 (6 bases each). CDR1 is LGHNA and CDR2 is YSLEER in the germline V gene. The CDR3 covers 15 residues. The CDR3 DNA sequence: TGCGCCAGCAGCCGCGCGCCGGGGGCAAGGGACGAGCCGTACTTC. Translation gives CASSRAPGARDEPYF.

Only a few counts were recorded for this clonotype. The chain couples TRBV7-3 to TRBJ2-7; D is perhaps TRBD2 (5 bases). This CDR3 region has 14 residues. The germline CDR1 and CDR2 sequences are SGHTA and FQGTGA. The CDR3 sequence is CASPRGISSYEQYF. CDR3 bases: TGTGCTTCCCCCCGGGGTATAAGCTCCTACGAGCAGTACTTC. The full variable domain, rest sourced from reference TRBV7-3 and TRBJ2-7, is GAGVSQTPSNKVTEKGKYVELRCDPISGHTALYWYRQSLGQGPEFLIYFQGTGAADDSGLPNDRFFAVRPEGSVSTLKIQRTERGDSAVYLCASPRGISSYEQYFGPGTRLTVT.

In its sample, this clonotype was seen many times. The genes are TRBV15 and TRBJ1-6; 7 positions match TRBD1. CDR1 is LNHNV, CDR2 YYDKDF, per germline (reference sequence). The CDR3 covers 15 residues. With 4 bases clipped from V and 6 bases from J, the junction kept 6 bases outside the gene matches. CDR3 loop: CATSNLGTVNSPLHF. The CDR3 DNA follows: TGTGCCACCAGCAACCTCGGGACAGTTAATTCACCCCTCCACTTT.

The J gene is TRBJ2-7, the V gene TRBV20-1, with TRBD2 matching 15 bases. This CDR3 is built from 16 residues. In germline, CDR1 is DFQATT, CDR2 SNEGSKA (reference sequence). V was clipped by 6 bases and J by 4 bases; unmatched bases: 10. CDR3 sequence (DNA): TGCAGTGCAAATGGACTAGCGGGGGGGACGGTGTACGAGCAGTACTTC. It specifies CSANGLAGGTVYEQYF.

Comments on this clonotype: Possible read error: a much larger clone is one base away. The V gene is TRBV19, the J gene TRBJ2-5; D not certain. Germline assignment: CDR1 LNHDA and CDR2 SQIVND (reference sequence). There are 12 residues in the CDR3. The CDR3 nucleotides are TGTGCCAGTGGTATAGATCGTGAGACCCAGTACTTC. This sequence encodes CASGIDRETQYF.

V is TRBV29-1 and J is TRBJ1-1; tentatively, D is TRBD1 (6 bases). Trimming took off 7 bases at V and 4 bases at J, with 13 bases between the two ends. From germline, CDR1 is SQVTM and CDR2 ANQGSEA. The CDR3 length is 12 residues. CDR3 bases: TGCAGCGGTAGTGAGGGGGGCACTGAAGCTTTCTTT. Its protein is CSGSEGGTEAFF.

At least ten counts were recorded for this clonotype. The V call is TRBV7-8, the J call TRBJ1-1; D possibly corresponds to TRBD1 (5 bases). Trimming took off 5 bases at V and 4 bases at J, with 14 bases between the two ends. The CDR3 has 14 residues. Germline V gives CDR1 SGHVS, CDR2 FQNEAQ. As DNA, the CDR3 is TGTGCCAGCAGCCATGAGGCAGGGCGCACTGAAGCTTTCTTT. Translated, it gives CASSHEAGRTEAFF.

This clonotype has a handful of counts. The chain links TRBV2 to TRBJ2-2; perhaps D is TRBD1 or TRBD2 (5 bases each). Trimming took off 8 bases at V and 5 bases at J, with 12 bases between the two ends. Germline V gene lookup returns CDR1 SNHLY and CDR2 FYNNEI. This CDR3 comprises 13 residues. CDR3 protein: CASEKWGTGELFF. CDR3 coding DNA: TGTGCCAGCGAAAAATGGGGGACCGGGGAGCTGTTTTTT.

The CDR3 bases are TGTGCCAGCAGCTTAGGGGGGACTAGCGGCCTTTCAGAGCAGTACTTC. It translates to CASSLGGTSGLSEQYF. The J gene is TRBJ2-7, the V gene TRBV7-6; 11 nucleotides line up with TRBD2. This CDR3 spans 16 amino acids. Germline CDR1 and CDR2: SGHVS and FNYEAQ. The V gene end was trimmed by 1 base and the J gene end by 7 bases; junction bases not matched to a gene: 9.

This clonotype occurred a few times. This rearrangement joins TRBV2 to TRBJ1-2; the D is unclear. This CDR3 has 14 amino acids. Between the trimmed V and J ends, which lost 7 bases and 8 bases, there was a span of 20 bases. Germline V gene data show CDR1 as SNHLY and CDR2 as FYNNEI. The CDR3 bases are TGTGCCAGCACCCTGGGTAGGCCCTCGTCCGGCTACACCTTC. It translates to CASTLGRPSSGYTF.